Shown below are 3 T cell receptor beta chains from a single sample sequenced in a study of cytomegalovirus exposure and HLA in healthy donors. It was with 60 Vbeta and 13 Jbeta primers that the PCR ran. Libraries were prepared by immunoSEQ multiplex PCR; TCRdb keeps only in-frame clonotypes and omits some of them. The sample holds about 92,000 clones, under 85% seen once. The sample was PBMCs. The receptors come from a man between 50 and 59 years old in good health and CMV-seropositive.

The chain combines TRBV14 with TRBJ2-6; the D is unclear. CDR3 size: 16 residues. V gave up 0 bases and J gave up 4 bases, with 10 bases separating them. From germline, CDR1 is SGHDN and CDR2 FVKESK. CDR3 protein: CASSQDPLVGANVLTF. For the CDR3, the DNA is TGTGCCAGCAGCCAAGACCCCCTAGTGGGGGCCAACGTCCTGACTTTC.

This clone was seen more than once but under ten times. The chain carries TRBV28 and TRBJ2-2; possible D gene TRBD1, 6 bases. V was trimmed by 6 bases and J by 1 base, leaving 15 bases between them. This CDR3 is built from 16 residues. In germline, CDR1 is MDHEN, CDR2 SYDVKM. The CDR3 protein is CASSWWGTQNTGELFF. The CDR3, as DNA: TGTGCCAGCAGCTGGTGGGGGACACAGAACACCGGGGAGCTGTTTTTT.

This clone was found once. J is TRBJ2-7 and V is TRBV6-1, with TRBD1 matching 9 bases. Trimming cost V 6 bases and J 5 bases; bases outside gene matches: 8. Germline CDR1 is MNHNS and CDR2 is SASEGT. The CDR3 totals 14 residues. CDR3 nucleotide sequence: TGTGCCAGCAGCGACAGGGGGACAGTGCACGAGCAGTACTTC. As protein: CASSDRGTVHEQYF.